The 31 T cell receptor beta chains below come from one sample, sequenced in a study of T-cell reconstitution after alpha-beta-depleted transplantation in children. Unique molecular identifiers were incorporated into the prepared TCRbeta library. TCRdb reanalysed the PCR reads using MiXCR and keeps one entry per CDR3 protein. The sample lists 450,000 to 550,000 distinct CDR3 sequences, about an eighth occurring once. Sequencing used PBMCs, mostly from graft donor cells, obtained 180 days after TCRalphabeta/CD19-depleted stem cell transplant. These receptors came from a female patient aged 2-15 years who had a stem cell transplant for aplastic anemia, so the T cells may come from the graft donor.

This clonotype was seen a few times. The chain is built from TRBV28 and TRBJ1-5; TRBD1 matches 7 bases. CDR1 is MDHEN and CDR2 is SYDVKM in the germline V gene. This CDR3 is built from 17 residues. With 2 bases clipped from V and 1 base from J, the junction kept 8 bases outside the gene matches. CDR3 region: CASSLPTGIGSNQPQHF. The CDR3, as DNA: TGTGCCAGCAGTTTACCGACAGGGATCGGAAGCAATCAGCCCCAGCATTTT.

This clonotype was picked up a small number of times. The chain employs TRBV29-1 and TRBJ2-5; weak D call: TRBD1 (6 bases). The CDR3 covers 14 residues. V gave up 6 bases and J gave up 5 bases, with 19 bases separating them. Germline V lookup: CDR1 SQVTM, CDR2 ANQGSEA. CDR3 region: CSVVGAFGFETQYF. In DNA, the CDR3 is TGCAGCGTCGTGGGGGCCTTCGGGTTTGAGACCCAGTACTTC.

The sample holds a few counts of this clonotype. The genes are TRBV28 and TRBJ2-7, with 14 bases identical to TRBD2. Trimming took 5 bases from V and 5 from J; bases not matched to a gene: 11. The CDR3 runs to 17 residues. Germline CDR1 MDHEN, CDR2 SYDVKM. CDR3 amino acids: CASSPTGLAGVLDEQYV. The CDR3 DNA reads as TGTGCCAGCAGTCCCACGGGACTAGCGGGAGTACTCGACGAGCAGTACGTC.

This clonotype was counted a few times. V is TRBV7-2 and J is TRBJ2-1; 9 bases are shared with TRBD1. There are 16 residues in the CDR3. Losses at the gene ends were 5 bases for V and 4 bases for J; bases not matched to a gene: 9. The germline V gene encodes CDR1 SGHTA and CDR2 FQGNSA. CDR3 sequence (DNA): TGTGCCAGCAGCCGACGAGGAGGACAGGGGTACAATGAGCAGTTCTTC. Translating gives CASSRRGGQGYNEQFF.

The chain recombines TRBV7-3 with TRBJ2-1; no definite D call. This CDR3 is 13 amino acids long. The V gene's germline CDR1 is SGHTA and CDR2 FQGTGA. Trimming left V 5 bases short and J 10 bases short, with 15 bases between. CDR3 coding DNA: TGTGCCAGCAGCCCCCGAGGTGGGGTGGAGCAGTTCTTC. Protein: CASSPRGGVEQFF.

The V and J genes are TRBV12-3 or TRBV12-4 and TRBJ2-7; 9 bases fit TRBD1. Trimming at V came to 5 bases and at J to 2 bases, leaving 7 bases not matched to a gene. CDR3 length equals 15 residues. The CDR3 is CASSVDRGIAYEQYF. The CDR3 bases are TGTGCCAGCAGTGTCGACAGGGGGATCGCCTACGAGCAGTACTTC.

This clonotype was detected ten times or more. CDR3 protein: CASSSPGKGRGTYEQYF. As DNA, the CDR3 is TGTGCCAGCAGTTCCCCAGGGAAAGGGAGGGGGACCTACGAGCAGTACTTC. The rearrangement joins TRBV28 to TRBJ2-7, with D perhaps TRBD2 (7 bases). This CDR3 has 17 residues. The germline CDR1 and CDR2 sequences are MDHEN and SYDVKM. With 4 bases removed from V and 2 bases from J, the gap between germline ends came to 21 bases.

The V and J genes are TRBV15 and TRBJ2-5; the D gene is possibly TRBD1 (7 bases). Germline-derived CDR1 and CDR2 are LNHNV and YYDKDF (reference sequence). V was cut by 1 base and J by 3 bases, with 18 bases left in between. This CDR3 region has 17 residues. CDR3 sequence (DNA): TGTGCCACCAGCAGAGTCAGGAGGGGGCGCGGGGAAGAGACCCAGTACTTC. It is translated as CATSRVRRGRGEETQYF.

Many counts were recorded for this clonotype. The V call is TRBV11-2, the J call TRBJ2-1; D remains ambiguous. This CDR3 region has 19 residues. Trimming took off 2 bases at V and 0 bases at J, with 20 bases between the two ends. Germline V gene sequence: CDR1 SGHAT, CDR2 FQNNGV. CDR3 in amino acids: CASSLRVYYPLSSYNEQFF. The CDR3 DNA reads as TGTGCCAGCAGCTTAAGGGTCTACTACCCTCTTAGCTCCTACAATGAGCAGTTCTTC.

This clonotype was seen a handful of times. The rearrangement uses TRBV2 and TRBJ1-2, with TRBD1 identical over 7 bases. Looked up from germline, CDR1 is SNHLY and CDR2 is FYNNEI. V shed 5 bases and J 3 bases; nucleotides not matched to a gene: 6. The CDR3 totals 14 residues. CDR3 in amino acids: CASSSYRGDYGYTF. The CDR3 DNA reads as TGTGCCAGCAGTTCCTACAGGGGAGACTATGGCTACACCTTC. Using reference TRBV2 and TRBJ1-2 for the parts outside the CDR3, the full variable domain is EPEVTQTPSHQVTQMGQEVILRCVPISNHLYFYWYRQILGQKVEFLVSFYNNEISEKSEIFDDQFSVERPDGSNFTLKIRSTKLEDSAMYFCASSSYRGDYGYTFGSGTRLTVV.

The V gene is TRBV7-9, the J gene TRBJ2-1; D possibly uses TRBD1 or TRBD2 (6 bases each). The CDR3 consists of 15 residues. Germline V lookup: CDR1 SEHNR, CDR2 FQNEAQ (reference sequence). V gave up 6 bases and J gave up 5 bases, with 17 bases separating them. Here the CDR3 reads CASRYDRWRDNEQFF. DNA for the CDR3: TGTGCCAGCAGATATGACAGGTGGAGGGACAATGAGCAGTTCTTC.

This clonotype was found a few times. The CDR3 is CASSWQISSYEQYF. CDR3 bases: TGTGCCAGCAGTTGGCAGATTAGCTCCTACGAGCAGTACTTC. The rearrangement links TRBV27 to TRBJ2-7; D call uncertain. Germline values: CDR1 MNHEY, CDR2 SMNVEV (reference sequence). V lost 4 bases to trimming and J lost 0 bases, with 10 bases between them. CDR3 size: 14 residues.

The chain is built from TRBV2 and TRBJ2-1; TRBD2 matches 11 bases. V was clipped by 2 bases and J by 3 bases; unmatched bases: 9. The length of the CDR3 is 18 residues. Germline lookup yields CDR1 SNHLY and CDR2 FYNNEI. This CDR3 reads CASSETSGRGVGYNEQFF. CDR3 nucleotides: TGTGCCAGCAGTGAAACTAGCGGGAGAGGGGTCGGCTACAATGAGCAGTTCTTC.

In its sample, this clonotype was seen a few times. The V gene is TRBV4-3, the J gene TRBJ1-4; TRBD1 is a possible D gene (6 bases). Germline CDR1 and CDR2: LGHNA and YSLEER. Trimming shortened V by 1 base and J by 4 bases, and 13 bases separated the two germline ends. This CDR3 region has 16 residues. CDR3: CASSQVGGRINEKLFF. The CDR3 region has the DNA TGCGCCAGCAGCCAAGTGGGGGGGCGCATTAATGAAAAACTGTTTTTT.

The chain couples TRBV3-1 to TRBJ2-1; D may be TRBD1 (5 bases). Trimming left V 4 bases short and J 10 bases short, with 17 bases between. The CDR3 covers 14 residues. The germline gives CDR1 LGHDT, CDR2 YNNKEL (reference sequence). The CDR3 coding sequence is TGTGCCAGCAGCCGTGACTCCGCCAGGGTGGAGCAGTTCTTC. Its protein product is CASSRDSARVEQFF.

This clonotype was counted at least ten times. V is TRBV12-3 or TRBV12-4 and J is TRBJ2-5; 9 nucleotides match TRBD1. Germline trimming cut 5 bases from V and 5 bases from J; bases unmatched to any gene: 6. This CDR3 is built from 14 residues. The chain's CDR3 is CASSPNRGRETQYF. The CDR3, as DNA: TGTGCCAGCAGTCCGAACAGGGGGCGTGAGACCCAGTACTTC.

The chain couples TRBV28 to TRBJ2-1; no clear D. Looked up from germline, CDR1 is MDHEN and CDR2 is SYDVKM. The CDR3 runs 15 residues. The V end was cut by 7 bases, the J end by 5 bases, with 18 bases between. CDR3 sequence (DNA): TGTGCCAGCACGTACCACGCCAGCGTGGACAATGAGCAGTTCTTC. Translating gives CASTYHASVDNEQFF.

The rearrangement links TRBV20-1 to TRBJ2-1; a possible D gene is TRBD1 (5 bases). The CDR3 loop spans 9 amino acids. The germline V gene encodes CDR1 DFQATT and CDR2 SNEGSKA (reference sequence). V was shortened by 6 bases and J by 10 bases, with 7 bases between the two germline ends. CDR3 DNA sequence: TGCAGTGCCAACAGGGAGCAGTTCTTC. Protein sequence: CSANREQFF.

The chain recombines TRBV28 with TRBJ1-5, with 9 bases aligning to TRBD1. CDR3 length: 15 residues. Per the germline V gene, CDR1 is MDHEN and CDR2 is SYDVKM. Trimming took 3 bases from V and 7 from J; bases not matched to a gene: 7. CDR3 coding DNA: TGTGCCAGCAGTTTCAATACAGGGGGCGGACAGCCCCAGCATTTT. Amino acid sequence: CASSFNTGGGQPQHF.

This clonotype has only a few counts. This chain joins TRBV12-5 and TRBJ2-3; either TRBD1 or TRBD2 may supply D (5 bases each). Looked up from germline, CDR1 is LGHNT and CDR2 is FRNRAP. V was pared by 2 bases and J by 6 bases, with 6 bases between. The CDR3 runs to 12 residues. The CDR3 DNA sequence: TGTGCTAGTGGTTTGTGGGGGGATACGCAGTATTTT. It translates to CASGLWGDTQYF.

V is TRBV7-2 and J is TRBJ2-1; D not certain. The V end was cut by 2 bases, the J end by 4 bases, with 9 bases between. This CDR3 contains 14 residues. CDR1 is SGHTA, CDR2 FQGNSA, per germline. CDR3 region: CASSLLGTYNEQFF. CDR3 nucleotide sequence: TGTGCCAGCAGCTTATTAGGAACTTACAATGAGCAGTTCTTC.

This chain connects TRBV7-8 to TRBJ2-3; the D gene could be TRBD1 or TRBD2 (5 bases each). This CDR3 has 15 amino acids. The germline V and J ends were trimmed by 3 bases and 6 bases, with 16 bases remaining between them. Germline V gene data show CDR1 as SGHVS and CDR2 as FQNEAQ. The CDR3 protein is CASSFTGPWGDTQYF. The CDR3 nucleotides read TGTGCCAGCAGCTTTACGGGACCCTGGGGGGATACGCAGTATTTT.

The rearrangement uses TRBV18 and TRBJ2-7; the D call may be TRBD1 or TRBD2 (6 bases each). CDR3 length equals 14 residues. Trimming pared 3 bases from V and 5 bases from J, leaving 14 bases between. Looked up from germline, CDR1 is KGHSH and CDR2 is LQKENI. This CDR3 is CASSPQGTGDEQYF. The CDR3 DNA reads TGTGCCAGCTCACCGCAGGGGACGGGGGACGAGCAGTACTTC. The full variable domain, its missing parts supplied by reference TRBV18 and TRBJ2-7, is NAGVMQNPRHLVRRRGQEARLRCSPMKGHSHVYWYRQLPEEGLKFMVYLQKENIIDESGMPKERFSAEFPKEGPSILRIQQVVRGDSAAYFCASSPQGTGDEQYFGPGTRLTVT.

The chain is built from TRBV4-1 and TRBJ1-1; no clear D. Germline V gene data show CDR1 as MGHRA and CDR2 as YSYEKL. The V end lost 0 bases, the J end lost 0 bases, and 8 bases lay between the germline ends. The CDR3 totals 15 residues. CDR3 protein: CASSQEWTVNTEAFF. The CDR3 region has the DNA TGCGCCAGCAGCCAAGAGTGGACGGTGAACACTGAAGCTTTCTTT.

The CDR3 is CASSHVALNTEAFF. The CDR3 DNA follows: TGTGCCAGCAGCCACGTAGCATTGAACACTGAAGCTTTCTTT. V usage is TRBV7-2 and J usage is TRBJ1-1; no definite D call. Germline V gives CDR1 SGHTA, CDR2 FQGNSA. The V gene lost 5 bases and the J gene lost 0 bases, with 10 bases spanning the gap. The CDR3 has 14 amino acids.

The chain has TRBV2 and TRBJ2-6, with 10 bases fitting TRBD1. Germline V gene data show CDR1 as SNHLY and CDR2 as FYNNEI. The CDR3 sequence is 13 residues long. V lost 10 bases, J lost 6 bases, and 3 bases stayed unmatched. The CDR3 region is CAKGTGAANVLTF. CDR3 DNA: TGTGCCAAAGGGACAGGGGCGGCCAACGTCCTGACTTTC.

This clonotype was seen many times. The chain joins TRBV29-1 to TRBJ2-6, with D uncertain. With 5 bases removed from V and 2 bases from J, the gap between germline ends came to 7 bases. This CDR3 comprises 13 residues. Looked up from germline, CDR1 is SQVTM and CDR2 is ANQGSEA. The CDR3 sequence: CSVTLTGANVLTF. The CDR3, as DNA: TGCAGCGTTACCCTGACTGGGGCCAACGTCCTGACTTTC.

This clonotype came up a few times. V is TRBV24-1 and J is TRBJ2-1; possible D gene TRBD1, 6 bases. V was clipped by 0 bases and J by 8 bases, with 16 bases between them. The CDR3 has 16 residues. Germline V lookup: CDR1 KGHDR, CDR2 SFDVKD. Here the CDR3 DNA reads TGTGCCACCAGTGATTTGGGGGGCTTACTCATCGATGAGCAGTTCTTC. It yields the protein CATSDLGGLLIDEQFF.

The J gene is TRBJ2-1, the V gene TRBV28, with 10 positions matching TRBD2. There are 16 residues in the CDR3. Losses at the gene ends were 7 bases for V and 0 bases for J; bases not matched to a gene: 6. Per the germline V gene, CDR1 is MDHEN and CDR2 is SYDVKM. The CDR3 nucleotides read TGTGCCAGCATTAAGACTAGCGGGTTCTCCTACAATGAGCAGTTCTTC. Residues: CASIKTSGFSYNEQFF. Based on the CDR3 plus reference TRBV28 and TRBJ2-1, the full variable domain is DVKVTQSSRYLVKRTGEKVFLECVQDMDHENMFWYRQDPGLGLRLIYFSYDVKMKEKGDIPEGYSVSREKKERFSLILESASTNQTSMYLCASIKTSGFSYNEQFFGPGTRLTVL.

This clonotype was detected a few times. V and J are TRBV10-3 and TRBJ2-7, with 7 positions matching TRBD1. The CDR3 is made up of 12 amino acids. V lost 5 bases to trimming and J lost 4 bases; unmatched junction nucleotides: 2. Per germline, CDR1 ENHRY and CDR2 SYGVKD. The CDR3 region is CAISPTGYEQYV. CDR3 DNA: TGTGCCATCAGTCCGACAGGGTACGAGCAGTACGTC.

The chain recombines TRBV7-3 with TRBJ2-1, with 10 bases lining up with TRBD2. V dropped 0 bases and J dropped 9; count of bases not matched to a gene: 8. The CDR3 totals 16 residues. CDR1 and CDR2 from the germline V gene are SGHTA and FQGTGA. The CDR3: CASSLTRTSGLTEQFF. CDR3 in DNA: TGTGCCAGCAGCTTAACCCGGACTAGCGGATTAACTGAGCAGTTCTTC.